Here is one T cell receptor beta chain with its context. Only in-frame clones appear in the TCRdb table, and some are missing; sequencing was by immunoSEQ multiplex PCR. Found here are tens of thousands of clones, roughly 95% of them singletons; the top ten hold less than 0.2%. The V segment lost 2 bases and the J segment 3 bases; nucleotides outside the gene matches: 10. Germline V CDR1 and CDR2: SGHDT, YYEEEE. CDR3 size: 17 residues. CD4+CD127+ cells were sorted as the conventional CD4 T cells. These data are taken from a study of B cell selection in AIRE deficiency. This chain uses TRBV5-6 with TRBJ2-2, with 7 nucleotides matching TRBD1. Sequenced material: CD4+CD127+ conventional T cells sorted from PBMCs. The receptor was derived from a human donor in good health. The CDR3, as DNA: TGTGCCAGCAGCTTTCGAACAGGGGTCAGCTACACCGGGGAGCTGTTTTTT. Translated, it gives CASSFRTGVSYTGELFF.